The rows below give T cell receptor beta chains drawn from one sample of a study of cytomegalovirus exposure and HLA in healthy donors. Sequenced by immunoSEQ multiplex PCR; TCRdb stores in-frame clones only, minus some. The sample lists tens of thousands of clones; roughly 70% were seen once. The sequenced sample was PBMCs. These receptors all stem from a man between 65 and 79 years old in good health and CMV-seronegative. CDR3s include the opening cysteine and the closing phenylalanine or tryptophan. Fields, in order: J gene, V gene, D gene, clone size, CDR3 protein, CDR3 DNA. D genes are given only for firm matches. Rows may omit the clone size; those that give it use once, few, many or a size class.

>TRBJ1-2|TRBV28|-|-
CASSLAGLGYGYTF
TGTGCCAGCAGTTTAGCGGGGCTTGGGTATGGCTACACCTTC
>TRBJ1-5|TRBV7-2|TRBD1|-
CASSLSRGQGQPQHF
TGTGCCAGCAGCTTAAGCAGGGGGCAGGGCCAGCCCCAGCATTTT
>TRBJ2-7|TRBV27|TRBD1|-
CASRRQGAWYEQYF
TGTGCCAGCAGGCGGCAGGGGGCCTGGTACGAGCAGTACTTC
>TRBJ1-1|TRBV18|-|few
CASSPRGEVNTEAFF
TGTGCCAGCTCACCACGGGGGGAAGTGAACACTGAAGCTTTCTTT
>TRBJ2-5|TRBV19|TRBD1|once
CATQSARGQGKETQYF
TGTGCCACTCAAAGTGCCCGGGGACAGGGTAAAGAGACCCAGTACTTC
>TRBJ2-1|TRBV5-5|TRBD2|-
CASSLGGGFYNEQFF
TGTGCCAGCAGCTTGGGCGGGGGGTTCTACAATGAGCAGTTCTTC
>TRBJ1-4|TRBV28|TRBD1|-
CASSQQGDYEKLFF
TGTGCCAGCAGCCAACAGGGGGATTATGAAAAACTGTTTTTT
>TRBJ2-1|TRBV11-2|-|-
CASSSYAQGNEQFF
TGTGCCAGCAGCTCGTATGCACAGGGCAATGAGCAGTTCTTC
>TRBJ2-7|TRBV30|-|once
CAWRREGGRYEQYF
TGTGCCTGGAGGAGGGAGGGGGGTAGGTACGAGCAGTACTTC
>TRBJ2-5|TRBV5-4|TRBD1|-
CASSLGKGTGKETQYF
TGTGCCAGCAGCTTGGGGAAGGGGACAGGGAAGGAGACCCAGTACTTC
>TRBJ1-2|TRBV5-4|TRBD1|-
CASSLRQGNYGYTF
TGTGCCAGCAGCTTGCGACAGGGGAACTATGGCTACACCTTC
>TRBJ2-7|TRBV25-1|TRBD1|-
CASSSDFGTGVVEQYF
TGTGCCAGCAGTTCGGACTTTGGGACAGGGGTGGTCGAGCAGTACTTC
>TRBJ1-2|TRBV28|TRBD1|-
CASSPYRDRGKPNYGYTF
TGTGCCAGCAGCCCCTATAGGGACAGAGGTAAACCTAACTATGGCTACACCTTC
>TRBJ1-5|TRBV30|TRBD1|-
CAWGQGENQPQHF
TGTGCCTGGGGACAGGGAGAGAATCAGCCCCAGCATTTT
>TRBJ2-1|TRBV9|TRBD1|-
CASSNRDRGRNEQFF
TGTGCCAGCAGCAACCGGGACAGGGGGCGGAATGAGCAGTTCTTC
>TRBJ2-1|TRBV6-6|TRBD2|few
CASIRASGEQFF
TGTGCCAGCATCAGAGCTAGCGGTGAGCAGTTCTTC
>TRBJ1-1|TRBV5-1|TRBD1|-
CASSLGTANTEAFF
TGCGCCAGCAGCTTAGGGACAGCGAACACTGAAGCTTTCTTT
>TRBJ2-1|TRBV11-2|-|-
CASSLIWAGWRFF
TGTGCCAGCAGCTTAATCTGGGCAGGGTGGAGGTTCTTC
>TRBJ1-3|TRBV11-2|TRBD1|-
CASSLMTGFGNTIYF
TGTGCCAGCAGCTTAATGACAGGGTTTGGAAACACCATATATTTT
>TRBJ2-5|TRBV7-2|-|-
CASRPTGKETQYF
TGTGCCAGCAGGCCAACAGGGAAAGAGACCCAGTACTTC
>TRBJ1-2|TRBV2|TRBD1|few
CASSENPGGVYGYTF
TGTGCCAGCAGTGAAAACCCAGGGGGCGTCTATGGCTACACCTTC
>TRBJ2-5|TRBV6-5|-|-
CASSRGQGPQYF
TGTGCCAGCAGCCGCGGACAAGGCCCCCAGTACTTC
>TRBJ2-7|TRBV4-1|TRBD1|many
CASSQDFGTASEQYF
TGCGCCAGCAGCCAAGATTTCGGGACAGCCTCAGAGCAGTACTTC
>TRBJ2-1|TRBV14|TRBD2|-
CASSPRGLAGGYNEQFF
TGTGCCAGCAGCCCCCGAGGACTAGCGGGAGGATACAATGAGCAGTTCTTC
>TRBJ1-5|TRBV28|TRBD1|-
CASSPTTGLGSINQPQHF
TGTGCCAGCAGTCCGACGACAGGGTTGGGGTCTATCAATCAGCCCCAGCATTTT
>TRBJ2-1|TRBV11-2|-|-
CASSLVAGSYNEQFF
TGTGCCAGCAGCTTAGTCGCGGGTTCCTACAATGAGCAGTTCTTC
>TRBJ1-3|TRBV4-3|-|few
CASSHPPGSTPHGNTIYF
TGCGCCAGCAGCCATCCTCCCGGGTCTACCCCCCATGGAAACACCATATATTTT
>TRBJ2-7|TRBV7-9|TRBD2|-
CASSPSSGREQYF
TGTGCCAGCAGCCCCTCGAGCGGGAGGGAGCAGTACTTC
>TRBJ1-5|TRBV4-3|-|few
CASSQEFGNQPQHF
TGCGCCAGCAGCCAAGAGTTCGGGAATCAGCCCCAGCATTTT
>TRBJ2-5|TRBV7-8|-|-
CASSLGTQETQYF
TGTGCCAGCAGCTTAGGGACACAAGAGACCCAGTACTTC
>TRBJ1-1|TRBV7-9|-|-
CASSFLNTEAFF
TGTGCCAGCAGCTTCTTAAACACTGAAGCTTTCTTT
>TRBJ2-1|TRBV10-2|-|-
CASSESPSLTANNEQFF
TGCGCCAGCAGTGAGTCTCCGTCGTTGACAGCTAACAATGAGCAGTTCTTC
>TRBJ2-1|TRBV5-1|TRBD2|few
CASSLIAGGLDEQFF
TGCGCCAGCAGCTTGATAGCGGGGGGGCTTGATGAGCAGTTCTTC
>TRBJ1-4|TRBV5-1|TRBD1|-
CASSNGQGNEKLFF
TGCGCCAGCAGCAACGGACAGGGTAATGAAAAACTGTTTTTT
>TRBJ1-1|TRBV9|-|-
CASSVESRTEAFF
TGTGCCAGCAGCGTAGAGAGCCGAACTGAAGCTTTCTTT
>TRBJ2-7|TRBV9|TRBD1|-
CASSVGQGAFYEQYF
TGTGCCAGCAGCGTAGGGCAGGGGGCCTTCTACGAGCAGTACTTC
>TRBJ2-5|TRBV2|TRBD2|-
CASSHVIVRGGQETQYF
TGTGCCAGCAGCCACGTTATAGTCCGGGGGGGCCAAGAGACCCAGTACTTC
>TRBJ1-5|TRBV27|TRBD1|-
CASSSLSRQGIQPQHF
TGTGCCAGCAGTTCCCTATCTCGACAGGGGATCCAGCCCCAGCATTTT
>TRBJ2-2|TRBV7-9|-|-
CASLDQGENTGELFF
TGTGCCAGCCTGGACCAGGGTGAGAACACCGGGGAGCTGTTTTTT
>TRBJ2-7|TRBV6-6|TRBD2|-
CASSQLARYEQYF
TGTGCCAGCAGCCAACTAGCGCGATACGAGCAGTACTTC
>TRBJ1-4|TRBV5-8|TRBD1|few
CASSSDRGTNEKLFF
TGTGCCAGCAGCTCGGACAGGGGAACGAATGAAAAACTGTTTTTT
>TRBJ1-3|TRBV27|-|-
CASSQGPDWSGNTIYF
TGTGCCAGCAGTCAAGGCCCCGACTGGTCTGGAAACACCATATATTTT
>TRBJ1-2|TRBV4-3|-|-
CASSQVVTVYGYTF
TGCGCCAGCAGCCAAGTAGTCACAGTCTATGGCTACACCTTC
>TRBJ1-5|TRBV30|-|-
CAWSLGGNQPQHF
TGTGCCTGGAGTCTTGGGGGGAATCAGCCCCAGCATTTT
>TRBJ2-1|TRBV5-1|TRBD1|-
CASSRDRGYSSYNEQFF
TGCGCCAGCAGCCGGGACAGGGGCTACAGCTCCTACAATGAGCAGTTCTTC
>TRBJ1-2|TRBV5-1|TRBD1|-
CASSWEAGTGVIGYTF
TGCGCCAGCAGCTGGGAAGCCGGGACAGGGGTAATCGGCTACACCTTC
>TRBJ1-1|TRBV2|-|-
CASSESGNQNTEAFF
TGTGCCAGCAGTGAAAGCGGCAATCAGAACACTGAAGCTTTCTTT
>TRBJ2-1|TRBV7-9|-|-
CASSSMGQGEQFF
TGTGCCAGCAGCTCCATGGGCCAGGGTGAGCAGTTCTTC
>TRBJ1-1|TRBV7-9|TRBD1|-
CASSLRTGTNTEAFF
TGTGCCAGCAGCTTGAGGACAGGGACTAACACTGAAGCTTTCTTT